The TCR beta chain described here comes from a study of blood T cell repertoires in COVID-19. In germline, CDR1 is MNHEY, CDR2 SVGAGI. CDR3 size: 15 residues. Trimming at V came to 8 bases and at J to 8 bases, leaving 8 bases not matched to a gene. Measured with immunoSEQ multiplex PCR; TCRdb has only the in-frame clones, and not every one. This table has about 69,000 clones, nearly 80% appearing once. Material: peripheral blood. This TCR came from a human donor in a cohort sampled during active COVID-19. The gene calls are TRBV6-5 and TRBJ2-1; TRBD2 matches 14 bases. The CDR3 region is CASRVPGLAGDEQFF. The DNA of the CDR3 is TGTGCCAGCCGCGTGCCGGGACTAGCGGGAGATGAGCAGTTCTTC.